This entry is about one TCR beta chain. The junction shows a germline mismatch at one end, possibly a read error. The sample originates from a study of CD8+CD57+ T cells in acquired aplastic anemia. Study-wide context: Mean yield of DNA from sorted CD4+ and CD8+ cells was 3 to 3.5 ug. Researchers reported that healthy donors averaged roughly 11 million reads for CD4+ cells.

Both TCR beta VDJ combination and CDR3 sequence profiling were carried out. Genomic DNA was the template for this profiling. Via MiXCR, TCRdb re-called the reads, giving one row per CDR3 protein. Among around 400,000 distinct CDR3 sequences, just under 70% were seen once, and the ten largest hold 3% to 4.5%. The CDR3 runs to 17 residues. Germline V CDR1 and CDR2: LGHNT, FRNRAP. The clonotype originates from a human donor in good health, serving as a control. Material for sequencing was sorted CD4+, CD8+, or CD8+CD57+ T cells (not recorded which) from PBMCs. J is TRBJ2-3 and V is TRBV12-5; 7 positions match TRBD1. CDR3 region: CASGARTGQPSTDTQYF. DNA of the CDR3: TGTGCCAGTGGTGCGAGGACGGGACAGCCTAGCACAGATACGCAGTATTTT.